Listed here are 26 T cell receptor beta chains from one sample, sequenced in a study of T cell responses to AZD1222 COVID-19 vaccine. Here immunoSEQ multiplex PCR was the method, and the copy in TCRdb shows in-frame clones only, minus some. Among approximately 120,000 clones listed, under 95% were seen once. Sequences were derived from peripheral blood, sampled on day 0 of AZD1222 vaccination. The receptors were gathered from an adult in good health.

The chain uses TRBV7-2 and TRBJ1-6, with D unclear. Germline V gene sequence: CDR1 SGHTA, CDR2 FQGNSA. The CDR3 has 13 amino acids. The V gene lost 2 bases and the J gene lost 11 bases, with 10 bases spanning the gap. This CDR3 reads CASSLFREPPLHF. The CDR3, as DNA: TGTGCCAGCAGCTTATTTCGGGAGCCACCCCTCCACTTT.

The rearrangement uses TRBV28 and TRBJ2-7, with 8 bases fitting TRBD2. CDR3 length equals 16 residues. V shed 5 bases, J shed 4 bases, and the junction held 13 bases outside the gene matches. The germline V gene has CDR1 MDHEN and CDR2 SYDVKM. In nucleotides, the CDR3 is TGTGCCAGCAGTCCCTCGGGTAGCGGGAATTCTTACGAGCAGTACTTC. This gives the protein CASSPSGSGNSYEQYF. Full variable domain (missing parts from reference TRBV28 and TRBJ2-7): DVKVTQSSRYLVKRTGEKVFLECVQDMDHENMFWYRQDPGLGLRLIYFSYDVKMKEKGDIPEGYSVSREKKERFSLILESASTNQTSMYLCASSPSGSGNSYEQYFGPGTRLTVT.

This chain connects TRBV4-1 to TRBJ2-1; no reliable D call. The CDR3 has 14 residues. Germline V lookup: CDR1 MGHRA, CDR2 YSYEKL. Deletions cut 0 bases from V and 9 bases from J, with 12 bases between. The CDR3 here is CASSQDPAVPEQFF. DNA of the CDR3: TGCGCCAGCAGCCAAGATCCTGCGGTACCTGAGCAGTTCTTC.

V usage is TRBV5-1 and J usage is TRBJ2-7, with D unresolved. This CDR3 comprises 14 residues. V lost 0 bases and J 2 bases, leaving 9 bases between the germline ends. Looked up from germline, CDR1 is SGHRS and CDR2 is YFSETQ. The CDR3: CASSLGTATYEQYF. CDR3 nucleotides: TGCGCCAGCAGCTTGGGAACCGCTACCTACGAGCAGTACTTC. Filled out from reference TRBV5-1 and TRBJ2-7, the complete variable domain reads KAGVTQTPRYLIKTRGQQVTLSCSPISGHRSVSWYQQTPGQGLQFLFEYFSETQRNKGNFPGRFSGRQFSNSRSEMNVSTLELGDSALYLCASSLGTATYEQYFGPGTRLTVT.

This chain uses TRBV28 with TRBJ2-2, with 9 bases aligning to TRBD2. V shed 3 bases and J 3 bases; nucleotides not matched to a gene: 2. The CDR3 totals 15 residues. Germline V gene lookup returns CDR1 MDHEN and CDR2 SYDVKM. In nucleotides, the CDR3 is TGTGCCAGCAGTTTTGTAGCGGGAGACACCGGGGAGCTGTTTTTT. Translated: CASSFVAGDTGELFF.

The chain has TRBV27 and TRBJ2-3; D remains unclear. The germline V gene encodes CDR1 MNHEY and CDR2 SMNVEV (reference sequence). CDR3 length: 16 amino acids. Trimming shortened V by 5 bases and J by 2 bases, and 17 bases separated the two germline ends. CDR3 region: CASSTRTGQITDTQYF. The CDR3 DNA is TGTGCCAGCAGTACGCGGACGGGCCAGATCACAGATACGCAGTATTTT.

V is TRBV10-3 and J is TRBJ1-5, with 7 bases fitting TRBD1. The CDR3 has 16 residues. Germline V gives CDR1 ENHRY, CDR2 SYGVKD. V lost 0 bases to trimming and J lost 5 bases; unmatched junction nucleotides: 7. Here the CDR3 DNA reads TGTGCCATCAGTGAGTCGAGGCAGGGGGAGGATCAGCCCCAGCATTTT. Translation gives CAISESRQGEDQPQHF.

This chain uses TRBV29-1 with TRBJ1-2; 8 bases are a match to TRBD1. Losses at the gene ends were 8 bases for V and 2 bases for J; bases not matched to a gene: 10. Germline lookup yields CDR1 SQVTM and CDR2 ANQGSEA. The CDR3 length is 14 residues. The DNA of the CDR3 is TGCAGCTCGGATACAGGACAGGGAAACTATGGCTACACCTTC. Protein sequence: CSSDTGQGNYGYTF.

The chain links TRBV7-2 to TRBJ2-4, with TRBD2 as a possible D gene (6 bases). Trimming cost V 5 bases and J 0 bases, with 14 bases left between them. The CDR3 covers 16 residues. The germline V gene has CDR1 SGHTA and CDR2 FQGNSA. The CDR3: CASSNSGSLAKNIQYF. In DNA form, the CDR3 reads TGTGCCAGCAGCAATAGCGGATCACTAGCCAAAAACATTCAGTACTTC.

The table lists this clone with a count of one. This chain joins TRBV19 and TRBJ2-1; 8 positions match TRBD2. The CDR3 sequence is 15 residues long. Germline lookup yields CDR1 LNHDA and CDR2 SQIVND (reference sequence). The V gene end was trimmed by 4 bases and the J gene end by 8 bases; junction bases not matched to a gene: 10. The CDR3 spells CASSKRELGAHEQFF. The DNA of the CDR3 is TGTGCCAGTAGTAAGCGGGAGTTGGGGGCACATGAGCAGTTCTTC. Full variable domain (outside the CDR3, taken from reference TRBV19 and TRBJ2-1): DGGITQSPKYLFRKEGQNVTLSCEQNLNHDAMYWYRQDPGQGLRLIYYSQIVNDFQKGDIAEGYSVSREKKESFPLTVTSAQKNPTAFYLCASSKRELGAHEQFFGPGTRLTVL.

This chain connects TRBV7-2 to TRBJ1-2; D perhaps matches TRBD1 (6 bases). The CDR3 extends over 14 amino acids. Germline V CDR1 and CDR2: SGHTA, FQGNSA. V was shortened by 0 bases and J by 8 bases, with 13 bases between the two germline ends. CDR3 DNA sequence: TGTGCCAGCAGCTTAGCGCTGGGGGGGCAAGGCTACACCTTC. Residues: CASSLALGGQGYTF.

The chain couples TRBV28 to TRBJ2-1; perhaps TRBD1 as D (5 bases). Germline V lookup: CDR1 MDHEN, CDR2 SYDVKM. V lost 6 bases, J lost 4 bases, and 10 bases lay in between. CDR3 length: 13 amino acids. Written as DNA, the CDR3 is TGTGCCAGCAGGTTAGACAGATACAATGAGCAGTTCTTC. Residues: CASRLDRYNEQFF.

DNA of the CDR3: TGTGCCAGTAGTCCAGAGAGGGACAGGGAGGCAGATACGCAGTATTTT. It specifies CASSPERDREADTQYF. The chain combines TRBV19 with TRBJ2-3, with TRBD1 matching over 9 bases. The CDR3 totals 16 residues. The junction had 10 bases not matched to a gene; V was cut back by 5 bases and J by 4 bases. The germline V gene has CDR1 LNHDA and CDR2 SQIVND (reference sequence).

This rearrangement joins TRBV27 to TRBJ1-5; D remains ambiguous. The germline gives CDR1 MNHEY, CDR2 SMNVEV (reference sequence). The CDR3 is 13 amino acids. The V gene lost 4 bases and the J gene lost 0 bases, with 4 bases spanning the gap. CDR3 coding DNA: TGTGCCAGCAGTTCGTCTAGCAATCAGCCCCAGCATTTT. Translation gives CASSSSSNQPQHF.

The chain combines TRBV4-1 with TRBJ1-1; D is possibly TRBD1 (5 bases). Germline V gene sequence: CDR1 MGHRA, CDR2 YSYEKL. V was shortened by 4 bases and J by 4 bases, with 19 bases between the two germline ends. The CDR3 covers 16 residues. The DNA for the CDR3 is TGCGCCAGCAGCCGCACGAACTTTGCAGGGATCACTGAAGCTTTCTTT. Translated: CASSRTNFAGITEAFF.

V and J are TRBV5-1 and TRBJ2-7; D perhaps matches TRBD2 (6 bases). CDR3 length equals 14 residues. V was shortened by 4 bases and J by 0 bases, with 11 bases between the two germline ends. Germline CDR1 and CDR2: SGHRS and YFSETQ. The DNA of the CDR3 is TGCGCCAGCAGCCCGGACGGGAGCTCCTACGAGCAGTACTTC. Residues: CASSPDGSSYEQYF.

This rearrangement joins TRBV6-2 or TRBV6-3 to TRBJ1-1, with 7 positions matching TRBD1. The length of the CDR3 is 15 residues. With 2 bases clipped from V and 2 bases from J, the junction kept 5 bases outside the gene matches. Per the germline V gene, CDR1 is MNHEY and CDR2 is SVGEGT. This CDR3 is CASSYEGQLNTEAFF. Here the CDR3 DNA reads TGTGCCAGCAGTTACGAGGGACAGCTTAACACTGAAGCTTTCTTT.

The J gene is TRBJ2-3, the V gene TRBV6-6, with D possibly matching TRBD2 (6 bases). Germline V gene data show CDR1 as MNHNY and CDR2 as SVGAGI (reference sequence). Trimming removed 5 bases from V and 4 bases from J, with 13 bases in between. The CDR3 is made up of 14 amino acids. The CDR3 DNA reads TGTGCCAGCAGTCCCGGGACTGGCTCAGATACGCAGTATTTT. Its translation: CASSPGTGSDTQYF.

The CDR3: CASSWTDRANTGELFF. In nucleotides, the CDR3 is TGTGCCAGCAGCTGGACGGACAGGGCGAACACCGGGGAGCTGTTTTTT. V gene TRBV5-4 combines with J gene TRBJ2-2, with 8 bases that match TRBD1. The CDR3 contains 16 residues. Looked up from germline, CDR1 is SGHNT and CDR2 is YYREEE (reference sequence). J was trimmed by 0 bases and V by 3 bases; bases with no gene match: 4.

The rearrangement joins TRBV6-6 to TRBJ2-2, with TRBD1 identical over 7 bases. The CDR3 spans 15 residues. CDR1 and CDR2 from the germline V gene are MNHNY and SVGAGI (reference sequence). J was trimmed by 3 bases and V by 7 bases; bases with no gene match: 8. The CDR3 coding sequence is TGTGCCAGCATCACCGGGACAGCACACACCGGGGAGCTGTTTTTT. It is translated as CASITGTAHTGELFF.

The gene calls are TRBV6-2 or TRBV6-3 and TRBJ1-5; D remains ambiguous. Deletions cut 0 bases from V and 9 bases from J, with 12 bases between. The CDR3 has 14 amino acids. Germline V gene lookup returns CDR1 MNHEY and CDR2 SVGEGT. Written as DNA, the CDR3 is TGTGCCAGCAGTTACTCGGATTCGCAGGTGCCCCAGCATTTT. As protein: CASSYSDSQVPQHF.

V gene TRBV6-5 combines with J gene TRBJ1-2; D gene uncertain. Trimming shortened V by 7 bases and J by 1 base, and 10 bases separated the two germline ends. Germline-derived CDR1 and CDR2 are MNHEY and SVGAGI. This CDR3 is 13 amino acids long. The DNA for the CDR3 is TGTGCCAGCACCGAGCCGGGTAACTATGGCTACACCTTC. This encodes CASTEPGNYGYTF.

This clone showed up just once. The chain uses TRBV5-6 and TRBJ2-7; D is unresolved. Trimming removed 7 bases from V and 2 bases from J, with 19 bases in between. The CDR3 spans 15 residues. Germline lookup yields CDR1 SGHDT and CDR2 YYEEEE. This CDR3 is CASRPHGQWAYEQYF. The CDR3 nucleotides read TGTGCCAGCCGACCTCATGGGCAATGGGCCTACGAGCAGTACTTC.

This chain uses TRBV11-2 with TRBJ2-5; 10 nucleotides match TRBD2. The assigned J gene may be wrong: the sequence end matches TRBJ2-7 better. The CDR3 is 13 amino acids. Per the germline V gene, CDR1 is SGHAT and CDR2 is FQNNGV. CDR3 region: CASSPGLAYEQYF. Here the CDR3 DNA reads TGTGCCAGCAGCCCGGGACTAGCGTACGAGCAGTACTTC.

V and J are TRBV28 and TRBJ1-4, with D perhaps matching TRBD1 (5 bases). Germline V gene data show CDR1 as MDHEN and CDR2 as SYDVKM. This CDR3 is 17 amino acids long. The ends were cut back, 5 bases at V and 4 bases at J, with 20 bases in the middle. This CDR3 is CASSPPSGGVRNEKLFF. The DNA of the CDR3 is TGTGCCAGCAGTCCCCCTTCGGGAGGGGTTCGTAATGAAAAACTGTTTTTT.

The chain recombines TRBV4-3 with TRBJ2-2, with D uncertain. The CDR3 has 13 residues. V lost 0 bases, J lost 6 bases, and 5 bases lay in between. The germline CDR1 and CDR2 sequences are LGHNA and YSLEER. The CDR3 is CASSQDTPGELFF. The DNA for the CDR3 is TGCGCCAGCAGCCAAGATACTCCCGGGGAGCTGTTTTTT.